The subject of this entry is one T cell receptor beta chain. Its antigen is unidentified. This sample was included in a study of shared clonotypes between healthy human individuals. Overall study context: The donors, a couple of women and three men, were aged 18 to 49. CD8 memory received one plate per donor, CD8 naive two, CD4 memory three and CD4 naive three.

Study results and caveats: Among donors, clonotype sharing was expected to be affected by sequencing depth.

Looked up from germline, CDR1 is SNHLY and CDR2 is FYNNEI. V lost 2 bases and J 5 bases, leaving 19 bases between the germline ends. The CDR3 extends over 17 amino acids. Samples underwent the assay at deep level. Sequencing used immunoSEQ multiplex PCR; TCRdb keeps in-frame clones, though not all of them. The data show around 1.9 million clones, with around 93% seen just once and about 1.5% held by the top ten. CD45RO-negative cells were positively selected for CCR7, leaving out terminally differentiated effector memory CD45RA+ cells. This receptor was identified in a man younger than 35 in good health. Some clones in this sample may be carry-over from other donors' samples. The chain couples TRBV2 to TRBJ2-1, with a tentative D call TRBD1 (5 bases). Source material: naive CD8+ T cells from PBMCs. CDR3 amino acids: CASSEFPLGRNNNEQFF. In nucleotides, the CDR3 is TGTGCCAGCAGTGAATTCCCGCTGGGGCGGAACAACAATGAGCAGTTCTTC.